One and the same sample provided the 8 T cell receptor beta chains below, sequenced in a study of early T cells in non-severe SARS-CoV-2 infection. A single record per CDR3 protein comes from TCRdb applying MiXCR to the 5' RACE reads. The table lists roughly 24,000 distinct CDR3 sequences, more than 3.5% of them singletons. Sample: whole blood. Source of these receptors: an adult who was a healthcare worker with PCR-confirmed SARS-CoV-2 infection or an uninfected control (not recorded which).

This clonotype was seen ten or more times. This chain connects TRBV9 to TRBJ1-3; D not certain. Trimming left V 6 bases short and J 0 bases short, with 16 bases between. There are 16 residues in the CDR3. Germline CDR1 is SGDLS and CDR2 is YYNGEE. CDR3 DNA sequence: TGTGCCAGCAACGCCCATGGCACTGACTCTGGAAACACCATATATTTT. Amino acids: CASNAHGTDSGNTIYF.

This clonotype was counted between two and nine times. This rearrangement joins TRBV4-1 to TRBJ2-3, with TRBD2 identical over 8 bases. V gave up 0 bases and J gave up 3 bases; unmatched junction bases: 5. Germline V gene data show CDR1 as MGHRA and CDR2 as YSYEKL. The CDR3 consists of 16 residues. The CDR3 DNA is TGCGCCAGCAGCCAAGAACCGGGGGGGATTACAGATACGCAGTATTTT. Amino acid sequence: CASSQEPGGITDTQYF.

This clonotype has ten or more counts. The V gene is TRBV21-1, the J gene TRBJ1-5. TRBV21-1 is recorded as a pseudogene. This CDR3 region has 19 residues. The CDR3 protein is CASSKNAGEGVRPCQPQHF. CDR3 nucleotide sequence: TGTGCCAGCAGCAAAAACGCCGGCGAAGGTGTTCGTCCATGTCAGCCCCAGCATTTT.

Note on this clonotype: This may arise from a read error, as a much more abundant clone is one base away. The chain links TRBV5-1 to TRBJ2-3; D possibly corresponds to TRBD2 (6 bases). Germline CDR1 and CDR2: SGHRS and YFSETQ. The CDR3 has 14 amino acids. Here the CDR3 DNA reads TGCGCCAGCAGCTTTCGGGACGGGGGAGATATGCAGTATTTT. Protein product: CASSFRDGGDMQYF.

This clonotype was recorded at least ten times. The chain recombines TRBV20-1 with TRBJ2-7; D gene uncertain. The CDR3 sequence is 13 residues long. V was cut by 0 bases and J by 2 bases, with 8 bases left in between. The germline V gene has CDR1 DFQATT and CDR2 SNEGSKA (reference sequence). The CDR3, as DNA: TGCAGTGCTAGAGATCTCAGGACCTACGAGCAGTACTTC. Its translation: CSARDLRTYEQYF.

This clonotype has at least ten counts. V usage is TRBV7-2 and J usage is TRBJ2-4; 16 positions match TRBD2. This CDR3 is built from 18 residues. V shed 4 bases, J shed 8 bases, and the junction held 11 bases outside the gene matches. Germline CDR1 is SGHTA and CDR2 is FQGNSA. The CDR3 spells CASSYTGTSGGAFDIQYF. The DNA for the CDR3 is TGTGCCAGCAGCTACACCGGGACTAGCGGGGGGGCGTTTGACATTCAGTACTTC.

In its sample, this clonotype was seen many times. A read error may produce the germline difference seen at one junction end. The chain carries TRBV7-6 and TRBJ1-1; D is undetermined. The V gene's germline CDR1 is SGHVS and CDR2 FNYEAQ. The CDR3 has 15 amino acids. The CDR3 bases are TGTGCCAGCAGCTTAGGTAAACGTGGGAACACTGAAGTTTTCTTT. Amino acid sequence: CASSLGKRGNTEVFF.

This clonotype was seen ten or more times. This rearrangement joins TRBV4-3 to TRBJ2-3, with D perhaps matching TRBD2 (5 bases). From germline, CDR1 is LGHNA and CDR2 YSLEER. V lost 0 bases, J lost 6 bases, and 10 bases lay in between. This CDR3 comprises 14 residues. The CDR3 spells CASSQDDGGDTQYF. DNA for the CDR3: TGCGCCAGCAGCCAAGATGACGGCGGGGATACGCAGTATTTT.